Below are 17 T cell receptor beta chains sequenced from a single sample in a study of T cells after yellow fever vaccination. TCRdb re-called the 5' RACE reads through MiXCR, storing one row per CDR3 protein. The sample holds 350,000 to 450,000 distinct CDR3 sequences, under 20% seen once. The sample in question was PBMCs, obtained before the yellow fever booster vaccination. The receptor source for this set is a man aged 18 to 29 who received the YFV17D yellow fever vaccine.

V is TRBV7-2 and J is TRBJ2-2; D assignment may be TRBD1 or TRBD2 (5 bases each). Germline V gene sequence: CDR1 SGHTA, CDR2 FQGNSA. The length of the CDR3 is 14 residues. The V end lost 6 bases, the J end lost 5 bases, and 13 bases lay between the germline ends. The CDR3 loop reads CASRWDLGTGELFF. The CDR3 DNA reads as TGTGCCAGCAGATGGGACCTGGGGACCGGGGAGCTGTTTTTT.

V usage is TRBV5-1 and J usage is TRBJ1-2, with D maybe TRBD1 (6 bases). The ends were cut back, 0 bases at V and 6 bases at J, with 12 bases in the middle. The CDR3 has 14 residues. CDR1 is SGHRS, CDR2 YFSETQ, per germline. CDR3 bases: TGCGCCAGCAGCTTGGAGAGGGGGGCCAATGGCTACACCTTC. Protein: CASSLERGANGYTF.

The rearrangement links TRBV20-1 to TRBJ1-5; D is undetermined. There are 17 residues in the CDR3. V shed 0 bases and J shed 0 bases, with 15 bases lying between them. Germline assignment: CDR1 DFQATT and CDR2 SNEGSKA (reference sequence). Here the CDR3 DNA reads TGCAGTGCTAGAGATCTGGAATTATTATATAGCAATCAGCCCCAGCATTTT. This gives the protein CSARDLELLYSNQPQHF.

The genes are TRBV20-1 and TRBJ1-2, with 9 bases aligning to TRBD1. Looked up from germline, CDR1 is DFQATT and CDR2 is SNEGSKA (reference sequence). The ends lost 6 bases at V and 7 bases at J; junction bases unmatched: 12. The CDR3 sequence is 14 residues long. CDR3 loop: CSAVNPGQGFGYTF. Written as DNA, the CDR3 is TGCAGTGCGGTCAATCCGGGACAGGGATTTGGCTACACCTTC.

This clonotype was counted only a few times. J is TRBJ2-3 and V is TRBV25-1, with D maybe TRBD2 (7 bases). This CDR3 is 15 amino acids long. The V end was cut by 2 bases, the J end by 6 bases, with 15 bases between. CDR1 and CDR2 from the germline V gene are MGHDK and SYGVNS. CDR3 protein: CASSERSGGSDTQYF. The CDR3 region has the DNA TGTGCCAGCAGTGAACGGTCGGGGGGCTCGGATACGCAGTATTTT. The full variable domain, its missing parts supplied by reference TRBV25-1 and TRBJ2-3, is EADIYQTPRYLVIGTGKKITLECSQTMGHDKMYWYQQDPGMELHLIHYSYGVNSTEKGDLSSESTVSRIRTEHFPLTLESARPSHTSQYLCASSERSGGSDTQYFGPGTRLTVL.

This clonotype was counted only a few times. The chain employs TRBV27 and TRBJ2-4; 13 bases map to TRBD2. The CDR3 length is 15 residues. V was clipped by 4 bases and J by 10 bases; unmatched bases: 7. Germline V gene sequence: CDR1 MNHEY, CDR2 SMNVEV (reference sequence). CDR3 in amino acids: CASSSRTSGGTIQYF. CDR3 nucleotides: TGTGCCAGCAGTTCACGGACTAGCGGGGGTACTATTCAGTACTTC.

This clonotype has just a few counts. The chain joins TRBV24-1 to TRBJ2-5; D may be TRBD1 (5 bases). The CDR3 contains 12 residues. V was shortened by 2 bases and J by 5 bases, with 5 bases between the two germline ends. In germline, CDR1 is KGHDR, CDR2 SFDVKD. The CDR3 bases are TGTGCCACCAGTGATTGGGGCGAGACCCAGTACTTC. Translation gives CATSDWGETQYF.

Here the CDR3 reads CSARDLPDLSYNSPLHF. The CDR3 nucleotides are TGCAGTGCTAGAGACCTCCCGGACCTCTCCTATAATTCACCCCTCCACTTT. The chain combines TRBV20-1 with TRBJ1-6; D not certain. In germline, CDR1 is DFQATT, CDR2 SNEGSKA (reference sequence). CDR3 length: 17 amino acids. Trimming left V 0 bases short and J 0 bases short, with 12 bases between.

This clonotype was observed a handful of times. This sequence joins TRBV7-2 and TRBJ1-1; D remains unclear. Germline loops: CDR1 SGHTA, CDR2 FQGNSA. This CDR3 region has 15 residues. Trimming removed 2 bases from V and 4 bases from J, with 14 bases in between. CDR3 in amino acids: CASSLKGPGGTEAFF. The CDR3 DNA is TGTGCCAGCAGCTTAAAAGGGCCCGGAGGCACTGAAGCTTTCTTT.

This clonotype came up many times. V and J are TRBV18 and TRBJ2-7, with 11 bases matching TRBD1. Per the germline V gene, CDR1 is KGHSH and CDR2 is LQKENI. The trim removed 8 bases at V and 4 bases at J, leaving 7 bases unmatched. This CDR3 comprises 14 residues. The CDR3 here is CASSPGTGGYEQYF. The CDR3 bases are TGTGCCAGCAGCCCCGGGACAGGGGGTTACGAGCAGTACTTC.

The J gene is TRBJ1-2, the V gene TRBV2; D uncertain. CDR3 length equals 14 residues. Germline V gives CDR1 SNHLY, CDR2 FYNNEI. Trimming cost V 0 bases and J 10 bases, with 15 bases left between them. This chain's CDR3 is CASSEATLYGIYTF. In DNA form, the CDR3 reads TGTGCCAGCAGTGAAGCGACCCTTTATGGGATCTACACCTTC.

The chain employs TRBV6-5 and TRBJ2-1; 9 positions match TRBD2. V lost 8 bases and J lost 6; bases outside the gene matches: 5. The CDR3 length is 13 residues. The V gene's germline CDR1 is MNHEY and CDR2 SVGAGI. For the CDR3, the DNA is TGTGCCAGCCGAGGGACTAGCCCCAATGAGCAGTTCTTC. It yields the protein CASRGTSPNEQFF.

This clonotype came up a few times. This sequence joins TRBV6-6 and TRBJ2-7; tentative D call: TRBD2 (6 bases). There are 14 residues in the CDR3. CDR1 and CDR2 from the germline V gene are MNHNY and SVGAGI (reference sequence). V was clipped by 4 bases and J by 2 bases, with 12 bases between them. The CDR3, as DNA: TGTGCCAGCAGTTCCCCCTCGGGGGCCTACGAGCAGTACTTC. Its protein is CASSSPSGAYEQYF.

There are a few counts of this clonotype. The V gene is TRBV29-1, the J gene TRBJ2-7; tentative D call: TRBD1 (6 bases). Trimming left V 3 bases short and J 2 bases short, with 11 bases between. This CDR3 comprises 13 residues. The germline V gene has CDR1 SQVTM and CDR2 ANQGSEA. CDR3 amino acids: CSVDSDRTYEQYF. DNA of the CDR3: TGCAGCGTTGATAGTGACAGGACCTACGAGCAGTACTTC.

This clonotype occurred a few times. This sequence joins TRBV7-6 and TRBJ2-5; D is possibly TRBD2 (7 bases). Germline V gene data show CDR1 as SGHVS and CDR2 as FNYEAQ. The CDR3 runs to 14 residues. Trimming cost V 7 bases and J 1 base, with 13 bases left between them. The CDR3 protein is CASKGEGIQETQYF. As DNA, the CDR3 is TGTGCCAGCAAGGGGGAGGGGATCCAAGAGACCCAGTACTTC.

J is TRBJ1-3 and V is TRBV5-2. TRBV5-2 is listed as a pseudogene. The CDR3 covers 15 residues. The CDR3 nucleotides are TGTGCCAGCAACCTGGGACGGATCTCTGGAAACACCATATATTTT. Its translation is CASNLGRISGNTIYF.

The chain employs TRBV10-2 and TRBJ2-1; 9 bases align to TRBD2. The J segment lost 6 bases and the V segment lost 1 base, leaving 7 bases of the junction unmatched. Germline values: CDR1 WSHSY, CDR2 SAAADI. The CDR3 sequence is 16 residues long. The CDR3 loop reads CASSEWPSGVRNEQFF. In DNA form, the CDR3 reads TGCGCCAGCAGTGAGTGGCCTAGCGGGGTTCGCAATGAGCAGTTCTTC.